These 14 T cell receptor beta chains were all obtained from the same sample, sequenced in a study of cytomegalovirus exposure and HLA in healthy donors. PCR employed 60 Vbeta and 13 Jbeta primers. Using immunoSEQ multiplex PCR, the repertoire was profiled, and TCRdb retains in-frame clones only, with some absent. Counted here are over 150,000 clones, roughly three quarters occurring once; the ten biggest clones make up about 7.4%. Sequenced sample: PBMCs. These receptors all stem from a male donor in good health and CMV-seropositive.

A few counts support this clone. The chain carries TRBV5-1 and TRBJ1-1; D might be TRBD1 (6 bases). The V gene lost 4 bases and the J gene lost 1 base, with 14 bases spanning the gap. The CDR3 has 15 residues. Germline V lookup: CDR1 SGHRS, CDR2 YFSETQ. The CDR3 DNA follows: TGCGCCAGCAGCCCCGTGACAGGATCGAACACTGAAGCTTTCTTT. Translated, it gives CASSPVTGSNTEAFF.

J is TRBJ2-2 and V is TRBV9; D possibly corresponds to TRBD1 (7 bases). The V end lost 2 bases, the J end lost 5 bases, and 10 bases lay between the germline ends. The CDR3 is 14 amino acids. CDR1 is SGDLS, CDR2 YYNGEE, per germline. CDR3 nucleotide sequence: TGTGCCAGCAGCGTGGAGGGGGCAACCGGGGAGCTGTTTTTT. As protein: CASSVEGATGELFF.

The chain links TRBV19 to TRBJ2-7, with 12 nucleotides matching TRBD1. Germline assignment: CDR1 LNHDA and CDR2 SQIVND (reference sequence). The CDR3 contains 15 residues. The V and J ends lost 6 bases and 7 bases, in that order; junction bases with no gene match: 10. The CDR3 region has the DNA TGTGCCAGTAGCCTATACGGGACAGGGGGCTTTGAGCAGTACTTC. It is translated as CASSLYGTGGFEQYF.

This chain connects TRBV9 to TRBJ2-3, with 7 bases that match TRBD2. This CDR3 region has 14 residues. The trim removed 0 bases at V and 6 bases at J, leaving 4 bases unmatched. The germline CDR1 and CDR2 sequences are SGDLS and YYNGEE. The CDR3: CASSVDGEGDTQYF. The CDR3 nucleotides are TGTGCCAGCAGCGTAGATGGGGAGGGGGATACGCAGTATTTT.

J is TRBJ1-2 and V is TRBV15, with 7 bases fitting TRBD1. Germline-derived CDR1 and CDR2 are LNHNV and YYDKDF (reference sequence). The CDR3 has 18 residues. Trimming at V came to 1 base and at J to 4 bases, leaving 15 bases not matched to a gene. The CDR3 coding sequence is TGTGCCACCAGCAGAGGGGCAGGGGGTCACAATACTTTCTATGGCTACACCTTC. Translation gives CATSRGAGGHNTFYGYTF.

The chain joins TRBV7-8 to TRBJ2-4, with D perhaps TRBD2 (5 bases). In germline, CDR1 is SGHVS, CDR2 FQNEAQ. There are 17 residues in the CDR3. V lost 6 bases and J 1 base, leaving 19 bases between the germline ends. CDR3 protein: CASSSLGMRDAKNIQYF. CDR3 DNA: TGTGCCAGCAGTTCTCTTGGAATGAGGGATGCCAAAAACATTCAGTACTTC.

CDR3 nucleotide sequence: TGTGCCACCAGCAGAGGTCCAGGTTACTATGGCTACACCTTC. Its translation is CATSRGPGYYGYTF. This chain connects TRBV15 to TRBJ1-2; no clear D. The CDR3 extends over 14 amino acids. Germline assignment: CDR1 LNHNV and CDR2 YYDKDF (reference sequence). V gave up 1 base and J gave up 3 bases, with 9 bases separating them.

This clone was seen once. The V and J genes are TRBV5-4 and TRBJ2-7, with 8 bases matching TRBD1. CDR3 length equals 13 residues. Germline assignment: CDR1 SGHNT and CDR2 YYREEE (reference sequence). The trim removed 4 bases at V and 7 bases at J, leaving 7 bases unmatched. The CDR3 sequence: CASSDRTGREQYF. The CDR3 coding sequence is TGTGCCAGCAGCGACCGGACAGGGCGGGAGCAGTACTTC.

The chain is built from TRBV5-6 and TRBJ1-2, with TRBD1 as a possible D gene (6 bases). The CDR3 consists of 19 residues. Per the germline V gene, CDR1 is SGHDT and CDR2 is YYEEEE. V was shortened by 0 bases and J by 3 bases, with 24 bases between the two germline ends. For the CDR3, the DNA is TGTGCCAGCAGCTTGGGGCGTAGGGGGACCTATTTCGCGGACTATGGCTACACCTTC. Translating gives CASSLGRRGTYFADYGYTF.

The CDR3 region is CASSYDRGGEKLFF. As DNA, the CDR3 is TGCGCCAGCAGCTACGACAGGGGGGGTGAAAAACTGTTTTTT. The chain is built from TRBV5-1 and TRBJ1-4, with 9 nucleotides matching TRBD1. This CDR3 is built from 14 residues. The germline gives CDR1 SGHRS, CDR2 YFSETQ. The V segment lost 3 bases and the J segment 7 bases; nucleotides outside the gene matches: 4.

The V call is TRBV29-1, the J call TRBJ2-3; D ambiguous. The CDR3 has 11 amino acids. Germline V lookup: CDR1 SQVTM, CDR2 ANQGSEA. Trimming cost V 1 base and J 4 bases, with 3 bases left between them. CDR3 residues: CSVEAADTQYF. The CDR3 DNA reads as TGCAGCGTTGAAGCGGCAGATACGCAGTATTTT.

The CDR3 protein is CASSTSTGNYNEQFF. The CDR3 region has the DNA TGTGCCAGCAGCACTTCGACAGGGAACTACAATGAGCAGTTCTTC. V is TRBV11-2 and J is TRBJ2-1; TRBD1 agrees at 7 bases. This CDR3 comprises 15 residues. The germline gives CDR1 SGHAT, CDR2 FQNNGV. The trim removed 5 bases at V and 3 bases at J, leaving 7 bases unmatched.

The table lists this clone with a count of one. The DNA of the CDR3 is TGTGCCAGCAGCCCCCTAGACGGGGTGGGCACTGAAGCTTTCTTT. Its translation: CASSPLDGVGTEAFF. This chain links TRBV6-5 with TRBJ1-1; the D is unclear. CDR1 and CDR2 from the germline V gene are MNHEY and SVGAGI. The CDR3 contains 15 residues. The V end was cut by 6 bases, the J end by 4 bases, with 18 bases between.

J is TRBJ2-3 and V is TRBV15; 8 bases are shared with TRBD1. The J segment lost 6 bases and the V segment lost 3 bases, leaving 11 bases of the junction unmatched. The germline gives CDR1 LNHNV, CDR2 YYDKDF (reference sequence). The CDR3 runs 16 residues. This CDR3 is CATSRGQGARQDTQYF. CDR3 nucleotide sequence: TGTGCCACCAGCAGGGGCCAGGGGGCGCGTCAGGATACGCAGTATTTT.